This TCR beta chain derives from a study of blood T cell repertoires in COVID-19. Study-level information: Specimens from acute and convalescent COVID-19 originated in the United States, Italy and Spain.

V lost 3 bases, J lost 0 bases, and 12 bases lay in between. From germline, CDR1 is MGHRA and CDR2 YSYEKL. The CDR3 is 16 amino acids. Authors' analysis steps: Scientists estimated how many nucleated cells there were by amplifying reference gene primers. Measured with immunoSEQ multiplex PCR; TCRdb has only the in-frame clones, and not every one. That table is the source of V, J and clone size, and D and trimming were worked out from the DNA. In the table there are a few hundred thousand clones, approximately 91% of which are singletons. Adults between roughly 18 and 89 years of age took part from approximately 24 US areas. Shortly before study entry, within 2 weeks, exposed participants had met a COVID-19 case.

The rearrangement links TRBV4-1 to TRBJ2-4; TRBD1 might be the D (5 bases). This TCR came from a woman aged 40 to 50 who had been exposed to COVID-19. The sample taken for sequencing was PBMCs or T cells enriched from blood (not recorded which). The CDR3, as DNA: TGCGCCAGCAGCCAGCTGCCCGACAGAGCCAAAAACATTCAGTACTTC. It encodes CASSQLPDRAKNIQYF.